This T cell receptor beta chain is drawn from a study of T cells after yellow fever vaccination. Points from the study as a whole: Weaker overall was a secondary response that nonetheless peaked faster, on day 5 versus 15. At 95% to 98% for CD4 and over 80% for CD8, most primary-vaccination clones showed up again after the booster. Just a small share of clonotypes turned up in the CD4 compartment as well as the CD8 compartment.

Germline CDR1 SEHNR, CDR2 FQNEAQ (reference sequence). The CDR3 has 17 amino acids. Trimming stripped 4 bases from V and 8 bases from J, with 23 bases between. This clonotype was found a few times. The antigen is not known. 5'RACE template switching produced TCR cDNA carrying a universal primer site and UMIs. Each CDR3 protein is one row after TCRdb ran MiXCR on the 5' RACE reads. This repertoire shows approximately 350,000 distinct CDR3 sequences, approximately 10% found once; its top ten account for about 17%. This specimen was PBMCs, taken on the day of the first yellow fever vaccination. The rearrangement joins TRBV7-9 to TRBJ1-4; D is unresolved. This receptor was taken from a man younger than 35 who received the YFV17D yellow fever vaccine. The CDR3 DNA is TGTGCCAGCAGCTCCTTAAGGCCCGCAGGTACCCACGAAAAACTGTTTTTT. Its protein product is CASSSLRPAGTHEKLFF. The whole variable domain, filled in from reference TRBV7-9 and TRBJ1-4, reads DTGVSQNPRHKITKRGQNVTFRCDPISEHNRLYWYRQTLGQGPEFLTYFQNEAQLEKSRLLSDRFSAERPKGSFSTLEIQRTEQGDSAMYLCASSSLRPAGTHEKLFFGSGTQLSVL.